This T cell receptor beta chain was obtained from a study of blood T cell repertoires in COVID-19. Libraries were prepared by immunoSEQ multiplex PCR; TCRdb keeps only in-frame clonotypes and omits some of them. The table lists 100,000 or so clones, around 89% of them singletons. The J segment lost 3 bases and the V segment lost 3 bases, leaving 9 bases of the junction unmatched. CDR3 size: 16 residues. Germline assignment: CDR1 SGHNT and CDR2 YYREEE (reference sequence). The chain uses TRBV5-4 and TRBJ2-1, with TRBD1 matching over 7 bases. The receptor was derived from a human donor with acute or convalescent COVID-19. The donor label of this sample is uncertain. Material for sequencing was peripheral blood. In nucleotides, the CDR3 is TGTGCCAGCAGCTCTTACCACAGGGGTATCTACAATGAGCAGTTCTTC. Residues: CASSSYHRGIYNEQFF. The full variable domain, completed using reference TRBV5-4 and TRBJ2-1, is ETGVTQSPTHLIKTRGQQVTLRCSSQSGHNTVSWYQQALGQGPQFIFQYYREEENGRGNFPPRFSGLQFPNYSSELNVNALELDDSALYLCASSSYHRGIYNEQFFGPGTRLTVL.